Reported below is one T cell receptor beta chain. The antigen is not known. Germline CDR1 and CDR2: SGDLS and YYNGEE. The CDR3 loop spans 15 amino acids. The germline V and J ends were trimmed by 4 bases and 0 bases, with 10 bases remaining between them. This specimen belongs to a study of T cell responses to AZD1222 COVID-19 vaccine. Profiled with immunoSEQ multiplex PCR; TCRdb holds only in-frame clones, not every one. The sample has 80,000 to 100,000 clones; approximately 91% are singletons. Regarding the study as a whole: The breadth and depth of Spike-specific TCRs increased once two AZD1222 doses had been given. The sample set comprised mostly white British donors with more females, and clonal diversity was possibly underestimated. Regions 160-218 and 743-854 dominated among vaccine-associated CD4 TCRs spanning spike. Nearly half of spike-specific TCRs reportedly target variant regions that are unmutated in the B.1.351 and B.1.1.7 variants.

Sequenced here: peripheral blood, sampled 28 days after the second AZD1222 dose. This receptor was obtained from an adult who received the AZD1222 COVID-19 vaccine. This sequence joins TRBV9 and TRBJ2-2, with D possibly being TRBD1 (6 bases). The CDR3 sequence: CASSPSGANTGELFF. The DNA of the CDR3 is TGTGCCAGCAGCCCTTCAGGGGCGAACACCGGGGAGCTGTTTTTT.